The 21 T cell receptor beta chains reported below all come from one sample, sequenced in a study of shared clonotypes between healthy human individuals (dated by TCRdb to 2019 to 2021). The library was prepared using the immunoSEQ multiplex PCR assay. The source is immuneACCESS, and TCRdb retained only in-frame sequences with V and J called. Part of the clones is not carried over; for the studies checked, unresolved V genes explain less than half of this, and the remainder is unexplained. The sample records 2 million to 2.5 million clones, approximately 96% of which are singletons. The ten largest make up around 0.13% of the sample. The sample taken for sequencing was naive CD4+ T cells sorted from blood. In the paper's terms, the cell subset or site label means: CD45RA+ positively selected. Receptors were obtained from a man aged 18-30 years in good health.

V and J are TRBV11-3 and TRBJ2-7; D gene unclear. CDR3 length: 12 amino acids. V lost 10 bases, J lost 6 bases, and 16 bases lay in between. Germline V gene data show CDR1 as SGHNT and CDR2 as YENEEA. The CDR3 spells CANTTSGGEQYF. For the CDR3, the DNA is TGTGCCAACACAACGTCAGGCGGCGAGCAGTACTTC.

This clone occurred once. The chain carries TRBV11-2 and TRBJ2-5; D is uncertain. The CDR3 is 13 residues long. Trimming shortened V by 4 bases and J by 1 base, and 7 bases separated the two germline ends. Per germline, CDR1 SGHAT and CDR2 FQNNGV. The CDR3 DNA sequence: TGTGCCAGCAGCTCCCAATTCCAAGAGACCCAGTACTTC. It translates to CASSSQFQETQYF.

Regarding this clone: The sample has other DNA sequences that encode this CDR3 too. V and J are TRBV7-2 and TRBJ2-7; D remains unclear. V lost 0 bases and J lost 3, with 9 bases in between. CDR3 length: 14 amino acids. Germline V gives CDR1 SGHTA, CDR2 FQGNSA. The CDR3 sequence: CASSLAPSGYEQYF. In DNA form, the CDR3 reads TGTGCCAGCAGCTTAGCTCCTAGTGGCTACGAGCAGTACTTC.

The chain joins TRBV6-5 to TRBJ2-2; a weak D match, TRBD1 (6 bases). V was shortened by 5 bases and J by 6 bases, with 10 bases between the two germline ends. This CDR3 spans 13 amino acids. Looked up from germline, CDR1 is MNHEY and CDR2 is SVGAGI. The CDR3 loop is CASSRGKAGELFF. The DNA of the CDR3 is TGTGCCAGCAGTAGGGGGAAGGCCGGGGAGCTGTTTTTT.

The V and J genes are TRBV28 and TRBJ1-1; 8 bases map to TRBD1. Losses at the gene ends were 7 bases for V and 4 bases for J; bases not matched to a gene: 5. The V gene's germline CDR1 is MDHEN and CDR2 SYDVKM. The CDR3 consists of 13 residues. The CDR3 nucleotides are TGTGCCAGCACCACCGACAGGGGCACTGAAGCTTTCTTT. Translating gives CASTTDRGTEAFF.

The chain combines TRBV4-2 with TRBJ2-7, with 10 nucleotides matching TRBD1. Germline CDR1 LGHNA, CDR2 YNFKEQ. This CDR3 region has 15 residues. V lost 2 bases and J lost 5; bases outside the gene matches: 6. CDR3 sequence (DNA): TGTGCCAGCAGCCAACCGGGACAGGGGACCCACGAGCAGTACTTC. It encodes CASSQPGQGTHEQYF.

The chain has TRBV2 and TRBJ1-2; TRBD1 is a possible D gene (6 bases). Looked up from germline, CDR1 is SNHLY and CDR2 is FYNNEI. The CDR3 runs 14 residues. With 6 bases removed from V and 4 bases from J, the gap between germline ends came to 15 bases. Here the CDR3 reads CASSSTGSFYGYTF. The CDR3, as DNA: TGTGCCAGCAGCTCGACAGGTTCCTTCTATGGCTACACCTTC.

This clone was found once. V and J are TRBV9 and TRBJ1-1, with D possibly being TRBD1 (5 bases). CDR3 length: 15 amino acids. V lost 6 bases and J 2 bases, leaving 17 bases between the germline ends. Germline-derived CDR1 and CDR2 are SGDLS and YYNGEE. The CDR3 loop reads CASTPGDGRNTEAFF. In DNA, the CDR3 is TGTGCCAGCACGCCGGGGGATGGAAGAAACACTGAAGCTTTCTTT.

The gene calls are TRBV2 and TRBJ1-2; 7 positions match TRBD1. Trimming removed 6 bases from V and 5 bases from J; junction bases left unmatched: 15. Germline V gene data show CDR1 as SNHLY and CDR2 as FYNNEI. The CDR3 extends over 16 amino acids. The CDR3 protein is CASRADTGQAHYGYTF. The CDR3 nucleotides are TGTGCCAGCAGAGCAGACACCGGACAGGCGCATTATGGCTACACCTTC.

This chain links TRBV2 with TRBJ2-7; D might be TRBD1 (6 bases). In germline, CDR1 is SNHLY, CDR2 FYNNEI. Trimming pared 1 base from V and 5 bases from J, leaving 6 bases between. The CDR3 covers 12 residues. In nucleotides, the CDR3 is TGTGCCAGCAGTGAAGACAGGGACGAGCAGTACTTC. Its protein product is CASSEDRDEQYF.

The gene calls are TRBV2 and TRBJ2-7; 9 positions match TRBD2. This CDR3 is built from 14 residues. Germline lookup yields CDR1 SNHLY and CDR2 FYNNEI. V was pared by 5 bases and J by 2 bases, with 4 bases of the junction left unmatched. CDR3 in amino acids: CASSMTSGAYEQYF. The CDR3, as DNA: TGTGCCAGCAGTATGACTAGCGGAGCCTACGAGCAGTACTTC.

V usage is TRBV5-6 and J usage is TRBJ1-2; maybe TRBD1 (6 bases). This CDR3 has 14 residues. Germline V gene sequence: CDR1 SGHDT, CDR2 YYEEEE. Trimming took 3 bases from V and 3 from J, leaving 12 bases between them. CDR3 coding DNA: TGTGCCAGCAGCTGGGGGACACCGGACTATGGCTACACCTTC. Translation: CASSWGTPDYGYTF.

The table lists this clone with a count of one. The chain links TRBV28 to TRBJ1-1, with D possibly matching TRBD1 (6 bases). V was cut by 6 bases and J by 2 bases, with 13 bases left in between. This CDR3 region has 14 residues. CDR1 and CDR2 (germline): MDHEN, SYDVKM. CDR3 region: CASSDTGPNTEAFF. The CDR3 DNA sequence: TGTGCCAGCAGCGATACAGGGCCCAACACTGAAGCTTTCTTT.

The V and J genes are TRBV5-4 and TRBJ2-7, with 11 bases identical to TRBD1. Trimming cost V 3 bases and J 6 bases; bases outside gene matches: 8. This CDR3 comprises 15 residues. Germline V gene sequence: CDR1 SGHNT, CDR2 YYREEE (reference sequence). CDR3 protein: CASSYRTGGRFEQYF. The CDR3 DNA reads TGTGCCAGCAGCTACCGGACAGGGGGCAGGTTCGAGCAGTACTTC. The full variable domain, completed using reference TRBV5-4 and TRBJ2-7, is ETGVTQSPTHLIKTRGQQVTLRCSSQSGHNTVSWYQQALGQGPQFIFQYYREEENGRGNFPPRFSGLQFPNYSSELNVNALELDDSALYLCASSYRTGGRFEQYFGPGTRLTVT.

The chain links TRBV5-1 to TRBJ2-5; the D is unclear. This CDR3 has 16 amino acids. Trimming took 0 bases from V and 4 from J, leaving 16 bases between them. From germline, CDR1 is SGHRS and CDR2 YFSETQ. The CDR3, as DNA: TGCGCCAGCAGCTTGGGAAGCGAAACACGGGTAGAGACCCAGTACTTC. Translation: CASSLGSETRVETQYF.

This chain links TRBV7-2 with TRBJ1-2; no clear D gene. This CDR3 contains 14 residues. Germline CDR1 is SGHTA and CDR2 is FQGNSA. V was shortened by 2 bases and J by 6 bases, with 13 bases between the two germline ends. CDR3 coding DNA: TGTGCCAGCAGCTTATACCCAGCCTTTAATGGCTACACCTTC. Encoded protein: CASSLYPAFNGYTF.

This chain uses TRBV10-3 with TRBJ1-1; D is uncertain. This CDR3 is built from 13 residues. The germline V and J ends were trimmed by 5 bases and 1 base, with 8 bases remaining between them. CDR1 is ENHRY and CDR2 is SYGVKD in the germline V gene. The CDR3 coding sequence is TGTGCCATCAGTCCCGACAAGAACACTGAAGCTTTCTTT. This translates into CAISPDKNTEAFF.

The V and J genes are TRBV6-1 and TRBJ1-2; D gene uncertain. Per the germline V gene, CDR1 is MNHNS and CDR2 is SASEGT. This CDR3 region has 15 residues. Deletions cut 1 base from V and 4 bases from J, with 13 bases between. The CDR3 spells CASSEGPAFSYGYTF. CDR3 coding DNA: TGTGCCAGCAGTGAAGGGCCAGCCTTCTCCTATGGCTACACCTTC.

A few counts support this clone. The CDR3 DNA follows: TGTGCCAGCAGTTTCGCAGGGTACAATTCACCCCTCCACTTT. Protein product: CASSFAGYNSPLHF. The V gene is TRBV28, the J gene TRBJ1-6; D is perhaps TRBD1 (5 bases). Trimming cost V 3 bases and J 7 bases, with 10 bases left between them. The CDR3 has 14 residues. Looked up from germline, CDR1 is MDHEN and CDR2 is SYDVKM.

This chain uses TRBV30 with TRBJ2-7, with 9 bases that match TRBD1. Germline-derived CDR1 and CDR2 are GTSNPN and SVGIG (reference sequence). The CDR3 contains 14 residues. The V segment lost 5 bases and the J segment 6 bases; nucleotides outside the gene matches: 11. CDR3 coding DNA: TGTGCCTGGGGGAAACGGGACAGGGTATCCGAGCAGTACTTC. It is translated as CAWGKRDRVSEQYF.

J is TRBJ1-3 and V is TRBV19; unclear D gene. Between the trimmed V and J ends, which lost 2 bases and 0 bases, there was a span of 8 bases. CDR1 and CDR2 from the germline V gene are LNHDA and SQIVND (reference sequence). The length of the CDR3 is 15 residues. In DNA, the CDR3 is TGTGCCAGTAGTATACAGCCGAGCTCTGGAAACACCATATATTTT. This sequence encodes CASSIQPSSGNTIYF. Full variable domain (remainder filled in from reference TRBV19 and TRBJ1-3): DGGITQSPKYLFRKEGQNVTLSCEQNLNHDAMYWYRQDPGQGLRLIYYSQIVNDFQKGDIAEGYSVSREKKESFPLTVTSAQKNPTAFYLCASSIQPSSGNTIYFGEGSWLTVV.